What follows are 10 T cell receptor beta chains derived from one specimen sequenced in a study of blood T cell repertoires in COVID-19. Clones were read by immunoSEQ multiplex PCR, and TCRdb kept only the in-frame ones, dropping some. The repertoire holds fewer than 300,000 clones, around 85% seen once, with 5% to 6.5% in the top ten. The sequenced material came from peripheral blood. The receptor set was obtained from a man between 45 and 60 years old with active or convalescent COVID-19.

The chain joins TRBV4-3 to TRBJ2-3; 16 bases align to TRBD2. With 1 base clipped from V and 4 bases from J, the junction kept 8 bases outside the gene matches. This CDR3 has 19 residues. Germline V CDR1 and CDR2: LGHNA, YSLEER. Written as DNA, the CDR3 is TGCGCCAGCAGCCAAGTCACCGGGACTAGCGGGAGGGGTTCAGATACGCAGTATTTT. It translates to CASSQVTGTSGRGSDTQYF.

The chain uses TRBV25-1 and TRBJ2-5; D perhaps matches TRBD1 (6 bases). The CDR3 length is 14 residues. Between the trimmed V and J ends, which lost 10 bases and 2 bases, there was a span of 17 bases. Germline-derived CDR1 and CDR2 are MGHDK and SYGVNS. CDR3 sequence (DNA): TGTGCCATCACAGGGACCTATGGGCAAGAGACCCAGTACTTC. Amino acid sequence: CAITGTYGQETQYF.

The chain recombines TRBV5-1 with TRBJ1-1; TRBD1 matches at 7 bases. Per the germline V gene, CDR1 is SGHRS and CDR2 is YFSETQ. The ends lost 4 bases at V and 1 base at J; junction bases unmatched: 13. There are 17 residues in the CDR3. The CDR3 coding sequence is TGCGCCAGCAGCCCCAACCCCCCCGGGACAGCGAACACTGAAGCTTTCTTT. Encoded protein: CASSPNPPGTANTEAFF.

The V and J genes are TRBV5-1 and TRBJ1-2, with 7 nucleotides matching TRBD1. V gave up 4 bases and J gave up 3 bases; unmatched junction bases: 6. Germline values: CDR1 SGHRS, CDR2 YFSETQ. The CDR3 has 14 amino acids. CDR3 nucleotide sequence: TGCGCCAGCAGCCCAGGGGGTGAGGACTATGGCTACACCTTC. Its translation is CASSPGGEDYGYTF. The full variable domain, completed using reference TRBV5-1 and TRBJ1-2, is KAGVTQTPRYLIKTRGQQVTLSCSPISGHRSVSWYQQTPGQGLQFLFEYFSETQRNKGNFPGRFSGRQFSNSRSEMNVSTLELGDSALYLCASSPGGEDYGYTFGSGTRLTVV.

The CDR3 here is CSAGRTDEAFF. The CDR3 DNA follows: TGCAGTGCTGGCAGGACAGATGAAGCTTTCTTT. The rearrangement links TRBV20-1 to TRBJ1-1; maybe TRBD1 (6 bases). CDR3 size: 11 residues. Per germline, CDR1 DFQATT and CDR2 SNEGSKA (reference sequence). V lost 5 bases and J 7 bases, leaving 11 bases between the germline ends.

CDR3 coding DNA: TGCAGCGTTGAGGGTCGCCCGACTAGCGGGAGGGCCATTCACATTCAGTACTTC. Translated: CSVEGRPTSGRAIHIQYF. The chain is built from TRBV29-1 and TRBJ2-4; 14 positions agree with TRBD2. V lost 3 bases, J lost 8 bases, and 15 bases stayed unmatched. The germline V gene has CDR1 SQVTM and CDR2 ANQGSEA. The CDR3 is 18 residues long.

DNA of the CDR3: TGCGCCAGCAGCTCCGGGAGTGGCAATCAGCCCCAGCATTTT. Translated, it gives CASSSGSGNQPQHF. V is TRBV5-1 and J is TRBJ1-5; D remains ambiguous. Germline V CDR1 and CDR2: SGHRS, YFSETQ. The CDR3 totals 14 residues. V was trimmed by 3 bases and J by 2 bases, leaving 9 bases between them.

Here the CDR3 DNA reads TGTGCCAGCAGGGAGGGACCCAATACGCAGTATTTT. This translates into CASREGPNTQYF. The chain couples TRBV12-3 or TRBV12-4 to TRBJ2-3; TRBD2 is a possible D gene (6 bases). CDR3 length equals 12 residues. Trimming pared 6 bases from V and 7 bases from J, leaving 11 bases between.

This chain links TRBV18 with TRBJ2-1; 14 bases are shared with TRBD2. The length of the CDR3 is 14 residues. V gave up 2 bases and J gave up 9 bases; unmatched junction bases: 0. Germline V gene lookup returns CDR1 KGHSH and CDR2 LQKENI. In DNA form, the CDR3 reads TGTGCCAGCTCACCAGGACTAGCGGGAGGTGAGCAGTTCTTC. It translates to CASSPGLAGGEQFF.

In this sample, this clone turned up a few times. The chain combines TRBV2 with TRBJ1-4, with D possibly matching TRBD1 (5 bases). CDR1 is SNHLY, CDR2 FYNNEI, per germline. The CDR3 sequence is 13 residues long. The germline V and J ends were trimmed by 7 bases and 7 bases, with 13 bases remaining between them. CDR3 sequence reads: CASKQESGEKLFF. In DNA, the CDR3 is TGTGCCAGCAAACAGGAGTCGGGTGAAAAACTGTTTTTT.